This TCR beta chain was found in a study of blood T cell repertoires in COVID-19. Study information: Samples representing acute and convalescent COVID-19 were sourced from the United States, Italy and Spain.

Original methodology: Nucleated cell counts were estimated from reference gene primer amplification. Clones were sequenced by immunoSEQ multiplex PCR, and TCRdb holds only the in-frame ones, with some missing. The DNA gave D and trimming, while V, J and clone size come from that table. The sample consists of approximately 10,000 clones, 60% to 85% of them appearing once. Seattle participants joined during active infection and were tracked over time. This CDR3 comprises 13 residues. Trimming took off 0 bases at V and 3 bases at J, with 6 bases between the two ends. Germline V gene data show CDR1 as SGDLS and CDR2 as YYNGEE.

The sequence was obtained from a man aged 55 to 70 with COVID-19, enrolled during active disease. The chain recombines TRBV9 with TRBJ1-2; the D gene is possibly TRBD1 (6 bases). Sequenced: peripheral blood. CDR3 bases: TGTGCCAGCAGCGTAGACAGGGACTATGGCTACACCTTC. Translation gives CASSVDRDYGYTF.